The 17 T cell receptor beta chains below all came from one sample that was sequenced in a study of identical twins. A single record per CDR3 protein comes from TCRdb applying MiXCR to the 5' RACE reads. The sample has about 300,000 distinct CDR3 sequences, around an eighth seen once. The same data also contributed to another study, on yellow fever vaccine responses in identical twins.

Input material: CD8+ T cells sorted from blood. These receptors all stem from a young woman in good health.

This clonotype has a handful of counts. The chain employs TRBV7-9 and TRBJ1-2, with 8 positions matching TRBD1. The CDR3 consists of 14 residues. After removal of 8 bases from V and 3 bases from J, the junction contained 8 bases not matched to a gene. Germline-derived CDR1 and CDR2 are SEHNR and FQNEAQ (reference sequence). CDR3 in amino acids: CASGDRGQYYGYTF. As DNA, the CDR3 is TGTGCCAGCGGCGACAGGGGCCAATACTATGGCTACACCTTC.

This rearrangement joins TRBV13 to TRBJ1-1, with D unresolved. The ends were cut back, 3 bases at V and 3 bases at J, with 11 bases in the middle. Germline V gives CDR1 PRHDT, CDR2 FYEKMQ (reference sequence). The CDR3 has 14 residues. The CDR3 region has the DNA TGTGCCAGCAGCTTTCAGACCCAGGACACTGAAGCTTTCTTT. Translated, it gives CASSFQTQDTEAFF. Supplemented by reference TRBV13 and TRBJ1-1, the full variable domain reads AAGVIQSPRHLIKEKRETATLKCYPIPRHDTVYWYQQGPGQDPQFLISFYEKMQSDKGSIPDRFSAQQFSDYHSELNMSSLELGDSALYFCASSFQTQDTEAFFGQGTRLTVV.

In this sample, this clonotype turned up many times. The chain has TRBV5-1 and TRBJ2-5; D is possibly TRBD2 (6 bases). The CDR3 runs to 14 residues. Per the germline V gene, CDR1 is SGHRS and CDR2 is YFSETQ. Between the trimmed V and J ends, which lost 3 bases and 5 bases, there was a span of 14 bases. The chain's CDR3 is CASSSGLSGETQYF. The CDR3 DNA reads TGCGCCAGCAGCTCCGGACTGAGCGGGGAGACCCAGTACTTC.

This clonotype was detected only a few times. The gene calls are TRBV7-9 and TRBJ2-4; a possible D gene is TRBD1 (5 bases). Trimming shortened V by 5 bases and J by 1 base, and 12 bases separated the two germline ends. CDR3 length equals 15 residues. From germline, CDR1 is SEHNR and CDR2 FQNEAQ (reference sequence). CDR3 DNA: TGTGCCAGCAGCCCAGGCCCAGGGGCCAAAAACATTCAGTACTTC. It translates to CASSPGPGAKNIQYF.

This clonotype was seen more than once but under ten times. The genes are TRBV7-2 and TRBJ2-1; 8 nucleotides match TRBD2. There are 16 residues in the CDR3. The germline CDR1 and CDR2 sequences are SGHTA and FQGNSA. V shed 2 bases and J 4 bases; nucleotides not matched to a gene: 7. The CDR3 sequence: CASSLRGGSRYNEQFF. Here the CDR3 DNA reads TGTGCCAGCAGCTTACGGGGGGGCTCTCGTTACAATGAGCAGTTCTTC.

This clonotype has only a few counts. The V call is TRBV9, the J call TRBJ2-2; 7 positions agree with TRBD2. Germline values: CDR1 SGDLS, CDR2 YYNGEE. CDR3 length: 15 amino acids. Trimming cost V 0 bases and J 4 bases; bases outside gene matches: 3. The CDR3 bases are TGTGCCAGCAGCGTAGGCGGGAGTGCCACCGGGGAGCTGTTTTTT. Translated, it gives CASSVGGSATGELFF.

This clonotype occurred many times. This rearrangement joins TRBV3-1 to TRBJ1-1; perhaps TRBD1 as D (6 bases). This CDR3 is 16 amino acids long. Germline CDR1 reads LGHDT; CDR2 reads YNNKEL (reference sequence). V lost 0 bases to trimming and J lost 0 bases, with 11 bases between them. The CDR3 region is CASSQDRGYMNTEAFF. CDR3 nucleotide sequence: TGTGCCAGCAGCCAAGACAGGGGATATATGAACACTGAAGCTTTCTTT.

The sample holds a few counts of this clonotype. In DNA form, the CDR3 reads TGCGCCAGCAGCCAAGATCAGGGGAAACGATACAATGAGCAGTTCTTC. This sequence encodes CASSQDQGKRYNEQFF. The rearrangement uses TRBV4-1 and TRBJ2-1; D is perhaps TRBD1 (6 bases). CDR1 and CDR2 from the germline V gene are MGHRA and YSYEKL. Trimming left V 0 bases short and J 4 bases short, with 13 bases between. The CDR3 contains 16 residues.

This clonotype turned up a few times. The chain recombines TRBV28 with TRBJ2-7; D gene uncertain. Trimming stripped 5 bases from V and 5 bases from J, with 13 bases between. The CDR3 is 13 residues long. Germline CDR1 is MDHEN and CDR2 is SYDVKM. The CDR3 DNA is TGTGCCAGCAGTCATCAATCCCCGCACGAGCAGTACTTC. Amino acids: CASSHQSPHEQYF.

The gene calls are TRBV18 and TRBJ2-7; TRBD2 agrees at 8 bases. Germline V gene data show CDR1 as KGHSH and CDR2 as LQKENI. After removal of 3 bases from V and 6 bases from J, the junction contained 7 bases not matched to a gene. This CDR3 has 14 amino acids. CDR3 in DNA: TGTGCCAGCTCACCTTCAGAGCGGGAGAGCGAGCAGTACTTC. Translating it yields CASSPSERESEQYF.

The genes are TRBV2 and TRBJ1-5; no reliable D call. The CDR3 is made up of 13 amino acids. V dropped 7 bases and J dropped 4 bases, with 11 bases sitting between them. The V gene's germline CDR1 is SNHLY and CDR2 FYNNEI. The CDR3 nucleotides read TGTGCCAGCATGCAGGAGAGGAATCAGCCCCAGCATTTT. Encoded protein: CASMQERNQPQHF.

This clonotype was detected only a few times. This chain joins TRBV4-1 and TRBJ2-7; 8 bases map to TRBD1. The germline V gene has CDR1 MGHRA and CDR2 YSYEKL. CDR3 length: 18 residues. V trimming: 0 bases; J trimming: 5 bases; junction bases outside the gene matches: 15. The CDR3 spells CASSQDELAGGQGNEQYF. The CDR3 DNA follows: TGCGCCAGCAGCCAAGATGAACTGGCAGGGGGCCAAGGAAACGAGCAGTACTTC.

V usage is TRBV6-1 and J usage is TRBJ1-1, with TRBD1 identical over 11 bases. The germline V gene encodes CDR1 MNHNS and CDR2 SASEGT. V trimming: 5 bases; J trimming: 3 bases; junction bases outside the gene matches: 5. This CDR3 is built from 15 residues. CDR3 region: CASSTDRGLYTEAFF. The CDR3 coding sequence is TGTGCCAGCAGTACGGACAGGGGGCTTTACACTGAAGCTTTCTTT.

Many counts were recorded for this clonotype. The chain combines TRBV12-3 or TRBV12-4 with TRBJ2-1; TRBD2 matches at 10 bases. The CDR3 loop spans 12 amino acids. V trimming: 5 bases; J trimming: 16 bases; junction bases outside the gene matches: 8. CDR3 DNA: TGTGCCAGCAGTCCTGGGACTAGCGCGGCATTCTTC. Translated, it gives CASSPGTSAAFF.

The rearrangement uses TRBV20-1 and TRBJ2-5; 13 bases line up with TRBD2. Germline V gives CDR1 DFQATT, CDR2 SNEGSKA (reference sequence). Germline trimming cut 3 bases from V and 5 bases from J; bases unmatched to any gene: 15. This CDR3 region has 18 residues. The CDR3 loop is CSASGVTGTSGASETQYF. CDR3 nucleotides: TGCAGTGCTAGTGGAGTTACCGGGACTAGCGGGGCCTCCGAGACCCAGTACTTC.

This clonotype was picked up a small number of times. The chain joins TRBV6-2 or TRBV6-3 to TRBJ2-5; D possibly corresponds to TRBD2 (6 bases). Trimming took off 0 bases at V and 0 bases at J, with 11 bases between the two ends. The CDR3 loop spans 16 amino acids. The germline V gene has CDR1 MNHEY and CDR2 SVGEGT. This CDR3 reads CASSYSGGLYQETQYF. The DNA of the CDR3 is TGTGCCAGCAGTTACTCCGGGGGACTGTACCAAGAGACCCAGTACTTC.

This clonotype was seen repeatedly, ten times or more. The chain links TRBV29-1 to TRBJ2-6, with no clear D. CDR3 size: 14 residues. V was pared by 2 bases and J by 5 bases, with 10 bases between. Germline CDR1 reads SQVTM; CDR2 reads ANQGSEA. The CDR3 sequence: CSVESHARANVLTF. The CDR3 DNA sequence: TGCAGCGTTGAATCGCACGCGAGGGCCAACGTCCTGACTTTC.